Following are 15 T cell receptor beta chains from one sample sequenced in a study of cytomegalovirus exposure and HLA in healthy donors. Amplification used 60 Vbeta primers and 13 Jbeta primers. Assay used: immunoSEQ multiplex PCR; TCRdb lists only in-frame clones, some missing. The sample shows 150,000 to 200,000 clones, under 85% of them seen only once. The sequencing input was PBMCs. These receptors were collected from a man aged 45-65 years in good health and CMV-seronegative.

This rearrangement joins TRBV6-1 to TRBJ2-3; weak D call: TRBD1 (5 bases). Germline CDR1 is MNHNS and CDR2 is SASEGT. The V end lost 2 bases, the J end lost 3 bases, and 9 bases lay between the germline ends. The CDR3 loop spans 14 amino acids. The CDR3 region has the DNA TGTGCCAGCAGTGAACGGCCAGGGACAGATACGCAGTATTTT. Its protein is CASSERPGTDTQYF.

This clone has only one observation. CDR3 region: CASSNGQGETQYF. In nucleotides, the CDR3 is TGTGCCAGCAGCAACGGACAGGGCGAGACCCAGTACTTC. This chain links TRBV7-2 with TRBJ2-5; 8 bases fit TRBD1. In germline, CDR1 is SGHTA, CDR2 FQGNSA. V shed 5 bases and J 5 bases; nucleotides not matched to a gene: 4. The CDR3 has 13 amino acids.

This chain joins TRBV5-5 and TRBJ2-7; 7 nucleotides line up with TRBD1. The CDR3 runs 12 residues. Trimming removed 4 bases from V and 12 bases from J; junction bases left unmatched: 10. The germline CDR1 and CDR2 sequences are SGHKS and YYEKEE (reference sequence). The CDR3 DNA reads TGTGCCAGCAGCCAAGACAGGGAGCGGCGGTACTTC. Translation gives CASSQDRERRYF.

This clone has just one count. The chain has TRBV2 and TRBJ2-7; 10 bases agree with TRBD2. This CDR3 region has 15 residues. Losses at the gene ends were 6 bases for V and 5 bases for J; bases not matched to a gene: 10. Germline lookup yields CDR1 SNHLY and CDR2 FYNNEI. The CDR3 sequence: CASRGGSGRAHEQYF. The DNA for the CDR3 is TGTGCCAGCAGGGGTGGAAGCGGGAGGGCCCACGAGCAGTACTTC.

With regard to this clone: A read error may produce the germline difference seen at one junction end. The rearrangement joins TRBV7-9 to TRBJ1-1; 8 bases fit TRBD1. Looked up from germline, CDR1 is SEHNR and CDR2 is FQNEAQ (reference sequence). This CDR3 has 13 amino acids. The DNA for the CDR3 is TGTTCCAGCAGCTTGACAGGGGCCAGTGAAGCTTTCTTT. It is translated as CSSSLTGASEAFF.

J is TRBJ2-7 and V is TRBV7-8, with 12 bases aligning to TRBD2. CDR1 and CDR2 (germline): SGHVS, FQNEAQ. Trimming at V came to 5 bases and at J to 4 bases, leaving 9 bases not matched to a gene. The CDR3 has 16 amino acids. For the CDR3, the DNA is TGTGCCAGCAGCCCCCCGACTAGCGGGGGCATATACGAGCAGTACTTC. This codes for CASSPPTSGGIYEQYF.

This sequence joins TRBV5-1 and TRBJ2-7, with D perhaps matching TRBD1 (5 bases). Germline assignment: CDR1 SGHRS and CDR2 YFSETQ. The CDR3 loop spans 14 amino acids. The V end was cut by 0 bases, the J end by 3 bases, with 10 bases between. CDR3 sequence reads: CASSLDRHLYEQYF. CDR3 bases: TGCGCCAGCAGCTTGGACAGGCACCTCTACGAGCAGTACTTC.

CDR3 nucleotides: TGTGCCAGCAGTACAAGGCTAGGGGGCCAAGAGACCCAGTACTTC. The encoded protein is CASSTRLGGQETQYF. The gene calls are TRBV6-5 and TRBJ2-5; a weak D match, TRBD1 (6 bases). V was trimmed by 5 bases and J by 1 base, leaving 14 bases between them. The germline gives CDR1 MNHEY, CDR2 SVGAGI. The CDR3 length is 15 residues.

The chain couples TRBV9 to TRBJ2-5, with 12 bases fitting TRBD2. The CDR3 totals 15 residues. Germline CDR1 is SGDLS and CDR2 is YYNGEE. V lost 7 bases, J lost 2 bases, and 6 bases stayed unmatched. This chain's CDR3 is CASARTSGKQETQYF. CDR3 nucleotides: TGTGCCAGCGCCAGGACTAGCGGGAAGCAAGAGACCCAGTACTTC.

V and J are TRBV18 and TRBJ2-7; 9 nucleotides match TRBD2. Germline CDR1 is KGHSH and CDR2 is LQKENI. The CDR3 totals 18 residues. V shed 3 bases and J 4 bases; nucleotides not matched to a gene: 16. This CDR3 reads CASSPGGGRAYLRYEQYF. CDR3 DNA: TGTGCCAGCTCACCCGGGGGCGGGAGGGCCTATCTGAGGTACGAGCAGTACTTC.

The rearrangement uses TRBV28 and TRBJ1-1, with D possibly matching TRBD1 (6 bases). V lost 3 bases and J lost 1, with 12 bases in between. This CDR3 has 15 amino acids. CDR1 is MDHEN and CDR2 is SYDVKM in the germline V gene. DNA of the CDR3: TGTGCCAGCAGTTTCCCAGGACAGCCGAACACTGAAGCTTTCTTT. Translating it yields CASSFPGQPNTEAFF.

The chain couples TRBV5-5 to TRBJ1-2; the match to TRBD1 covers 10 bases. V shed 4 bases, J shed 3 bases, and the junction held 6 bases outside the gene matches. The germline V gene has CDR1 SGHKS and CDR2 YYEKEE (reference sequence). The CDR3 has 15 residues. CDR3 DNA: TGTGCCAGCAGCACGGGACAGGGGCCATACTATGGCTACACCTTC. Translating it yields CASSTGQGPYYGYTF.

The chain is built from TRBV14 and TRBJ2-2; no definite D call. Germline CDR1 reads SGHDN; CDR2 reads FVKESK. V lost 2 bases, J lost 4 bases, and 8 bases lay in between. CDR3 length: 14 residues. This CDR3 is CASSQSRITGELFF. The CDR3 DNA follows: TGTGCCAGCAGCCAATCGAGGATCACCGGGGAGCTGTTTTTT.

The chain is built from TRBV18 and TRBJ1-1, with D possibly TRBD1 on 5 matching bases. The germline gives CDR1 KGHSH, CDR2 LQKENI. Trimming took 2 bases from V and 7 from J, leaving 11 bases between them. The CDR3 length is 13 residues. CDR3: CASSPGSGGEAFF. Written as DNA, the CDR3 is TGTGCCAGCTCACCAGGGTCGGGGGGTGAAGCTTTCTTT.

The chain recombines TRBV5-5 with TRBJ1-1, with 9 bases matching TRBD1. With 4 bases clipped from V and 7 bases from J, the junction kept 11 bases outside the gene matches. Germline V gives CDR1 SGHKS, CDR2 YYEKEE (reference sequence). The length of the CDR3 is 15 residues. The CDR3 DNA follows: TGTGCCAGCAGCACGCAACAGGGGGCCAATGGTGAAGCTTTCTTT. Its translation is CASSTQQGANGEAFF.